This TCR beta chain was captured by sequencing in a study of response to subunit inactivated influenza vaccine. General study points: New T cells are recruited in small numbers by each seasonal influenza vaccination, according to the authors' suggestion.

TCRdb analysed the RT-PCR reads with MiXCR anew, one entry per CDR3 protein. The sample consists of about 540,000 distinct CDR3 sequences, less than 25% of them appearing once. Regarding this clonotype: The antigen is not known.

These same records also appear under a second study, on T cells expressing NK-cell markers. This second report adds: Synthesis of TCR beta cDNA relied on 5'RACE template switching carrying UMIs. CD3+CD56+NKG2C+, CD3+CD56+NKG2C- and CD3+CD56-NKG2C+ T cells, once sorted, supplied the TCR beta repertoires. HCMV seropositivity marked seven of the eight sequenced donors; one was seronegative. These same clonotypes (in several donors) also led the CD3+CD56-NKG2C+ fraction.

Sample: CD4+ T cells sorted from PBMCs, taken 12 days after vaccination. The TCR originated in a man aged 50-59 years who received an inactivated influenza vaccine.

The CDR3 here is CASSDTEHSYEQYF. CDR3 nucleotides: TGTGCCAGCAGTGACACTGAACACTCCTACGAGCAGTACTTC. The chain couples TRBV6-2 or TRBV6-3 to TRBJ2-7, with D unclear. V was pared by 5 bases and J by 0 bases, with 11 bases between. The CDR3 totals 14 residues. In germline, CDR1 is MNHEY, CDR2 SVGEGT.